Shown below are 4 T cell receptor beta chains from a single sample sequenced in a study of blood T cell repertoires in COVID-19. The repertoire was sequenced with immunoSEQ multiplex PCR; TCRdb's copy has only in-frame clones and lacks some. This sample yields 300,000 to 400,000 clones, of which about nine tenths are seen a single time; 4% to 6% belongs to the top ten. The sample consisted of PBMCs or T cells enriched from blood (not recorded which). Receptors were obtained from a man in his 60s who had recovered from COVID-19.

This rearrangement joins TRBV5-1 to TRBJ2-7; 8 nucleotides align to TRBD1. After removal of 2 bases from V and 5 bases from J, the junction contained 6 bases not matched to a gene. This CDR3 has 14 amino acids. Germline V gives CDR1 SGHRS, CDR2 YFSETQ. CDR3 residues: CASSFLGTGDEQYF. CDR3 coding DNA: TGCGCCAGCAGCTTCTTAGGGACAGGCGACGAGCAGTACTTC.

DNA of the CDR3: TGTGCCAGCAGCCCGGTTTGGGGGCAGAGGTCCTCCTACGAGCAGTACTTC. Translated, it gives CASSPVWGQRSSYEQYF. The chain carries TRBV5-5 and TRBJ2-7; TRBD1 is a possible D gene (6 bases). The CDR3 is 17 amino acids. Trimming shortened V by 4 bases and J by 0 bases, and 20 bases separated the two germline ends. Looked up from germline, CDR1 is SGHKS and CDR2 is YYEKEE (reference sequence).

This chain links TRBV5-1 with TRBJ1-1; D may be TRBD1 (6 bases). Germline lookup yields CDR1 SGHRS and CDR2 YFSETQ. The CDR3 runs to 16 residues. V lost 0 bases and J 0 bases, leaving 12 bases between the germline ends. CDR3 residues: CASSLGTGTMNTEAFF. CDR3 nucleotides: TGCGCCAGCAGCTTGGGTACAGGGACAATGAACACTGAAGCTTTCTTT.

On this clone itself: Different DNA sequences within this sample yield the same CDR3. V is TRBV9 and J is TRBJ1-1, with TRBD1 matching 10 bases. V lost 0 bases, J lost 8 bases, and 4 bases stayed unmatched. The CDR3 extends over 14 amino acids. The V gene's germline CDR1 is SGDLS and CDR2 YYNGEE. CDR3 sequence reads: CASSVAGQGTEAFF. CDR3 nucleotides: TGTGCCAGCAGCGTAGCGGGACAGGGGACCGAAGCTTTCTTT.